The next 16 T cell receptor beta chains were all read from a single sample in a study of CD8+ T cells in alopecia areata. Treatment defined: oral pan-JAK inhibitor, 5-10 mg twice daily. Reverse transcribed after extraction, RNA yielded cDNA as the sequencing template. Profiled with immunoSEQ multiplex PCR; TCRdb holds only in-frame clones, not every one. This table holds some 190,000 clones, about half found once. The sample here was CD8+ T cells sorted from blood, taken around week 54, from a patient treated with tofacitinib. The receptors stem from a human donor with alopecia areata.

The chain uses TRBV4-3 and TRBJ1-6, with TRBD1 matching over 8 bases. V lost 4 bases and J lost 10; bases outside the gene matches: 9. Germline CDR1 reads LGHNA; CDR2 reads YSLEER. The CDR3 contains 15 residues. CDR3 sequence (DNA): TGCGCCAGCAGCCCCGCGGACAGGGAATCATCACCCCTCCACTTT. Translating it yields CASSPADRESSPLHF.

The chain carries TRBV30 and TRBJ2-2; the D is unclear. Germline-derived CDR1 and CDR2 are GTSNPN and SVGIG (reference sequence). The CDR3 extends over 13 amino acids. Between the trimmed V and J ends, which lost 3 bases and 1 base, there was a span of 6 bases. The CDR3 here is CAWREMNTGELFF. As DNA, the CDR3 is TGTGCCTGGAGAGAGATGAACACCGGGGAGCTGTTTTTT.

In this sample, this clone turned up a few times. The chain links TRBV30 to TRBJ2-5, with TRBD2 matching over 10 bases. Germline V gene lookup returns CDR1 GTSNPN and CDR2 SVGIG (reference sequence). This CDR3 is 14 amino acids long. Germline trimming cut 1 base from V and 11 bases from J; bases unmatched to any gene: 10. Written as DNA, the CDR3 is TGTGCCTGGAGTGAACTAGCGGGGTTCCCGGAGCAGTACTTC. Encoded protein: CAWSELAGFPEQYF.

CDR3 nucleotide sequence: TGTGCCAGCTCCCTACAGAATGACGAGACCCAGTACTTC. Its translation: CASSLQNDETQYF. The rearrangement joins TRBV18 to TRBJ2-5; D unclear. In germline, CDR1 is KGHSH, CDR2 LQKENI. The CDR3 is made up of 13 amino acids. Trimming stripped 6 bases from V and 5 bases from J, with 13 bases between.

This clone came up a few times. The chain has TRBV29-1 and TRBJ2-7, with TRBD1 as a possible D gene (6 bases). The CDR3 totals 14 residues. CDR1 is SQVTM and CDR2 is ANQGSEA in the germline V gene. Trimming shortened V by 6 bases and J by 7 bases, and 22 bases separated the two germline ends. This CDR3 reads CSVYSRGRGGEQYF. The CDR3 DNA follows: TGCAGCGTCTACTCCAGGGGCCGCGGAGGAGAGCAGTACTTC.

The chain couples TRBV7-9 to TRBJ2-2; no firm D call. Per the germline V gene, CDR1 is SEHNR and CDR2 is FQNEAQ (reference sequence). Trimming took 2 bases from V and 4 from J, leaving 5 bases between them. The CDR3 loop spans 13 amino acids. CDR3 residues: CASSLSGTGELFF. CDR3 nucleotides: TGTGCCAGCAGCTTAAGTGGCACCGGGGAGCTGTTTTTT.

CDR3 DNA sequence: TGTGCCAGCAGTTACGAGGAGCCAGGGGCCAACGTCCTGACTTTC. Amino acids: CASSYEEPGANVLTF. The V gene is TRBV6-5, the J gene TRBJ2-6; unclear D gene. Deletions cut 2 bases from V and 4 bases from J, with 9 bases between. The CDR3 extends over 15 amino acids. Per germline, CDR1 MNHEY and CDR2 SVGAGI.

The table lists this clone with a few counts. This chain links TRBV4-3 with TRBJ2-7; tentative D call: TRBD2 (5 bases). Germline values: CDR1 LGHNA, CDR2 YSLEER. Trimming stripped 1 base from V and 0 bases from J, with 10 bases between. CDR3 length: 15 residues. The CDR3 coding sequence is TGCGCCAGCAGCCAAGTCCTTAGCGCCTCCTACGAGCAGTACTTC. It is translated as CASSQVLSASYEQYF.

The chain carries TRBV13 and TRBJ2-7, with 7 bases identical to TRBD1. CDR3 size: 13 residues. After removal of 8 bases from V and 2 bases from J, the junction contained 6 bases not matched to a gene. Germline CDR1 PRHDT, CDR2 FYEKMQ (reference sequence). The chain's CDR3 is CASRDSTTYEQYF. Written as DNA, the CDR3 is TGTGCCAGCCGGGACAGTACTACCTACGAGCAGTACTTC. Complete variable domain (other parts from reference TRBV13 and TRBJ2-7): AAGVIQSPRHLIKEKRETATLKCYPIPRHDTVYWYQQGPGQDPQFLISFYEKMQSDKGSIPDRFSAQQFSDYHSELNMSSLELGDSALYFCASRDSTTYEQYFGPGTRLTVT.

This chain uses TRBV5-6 with TRBJ2-2; TRBD1 is a possible D gene (5 bases). Trimming cost V 1 base and J 7 bases, with 17 bases left between them. Germline CDR1 is SGHDT and CDR2 is YYEEEE. CDR3 size: 16 residues. The CDR3 protein is CASSLFGGRVNGELFF. CDR3 in DNA: TGTGCCAGCAGCTTGTTCGGTGGCAGGGTTAACGGGGAGCTGTTTTTT.

The V and J genes are TRBV29-1 and TRBJ2-2, with D perhaps given as TRBD1 or TRBD2 (6 bases each). The CDR3 is 17 amino acids. CDR1 is SQVTM, CDR2 ANQGSEA, per germline. Trimming cost V 0 bases and J 6 bases, with 20 bases left between them. The CDR3 DNA follows: TGCAGCGTTGAAGATCTGGAGGGGGATCTTGGGGCCGGGGAGCTGTTTTTT. Its translation: CSVEDLEGDLGAGELFF.

V gene TRBV29-1 combines with J gene TRBJ1-2, with D perhaps TRBD1 (5 bases). V was pared by 7 bases and J by 3 bases, with 15 bases between. This CDR3 is built from 13 residues. CDR1 and CDR2 from the germline V gene are SQVTM and ANQGSEA. DNA of the CDR3: TGCAGCGGGGGGAACAACCTGGACTATGGCTACACCTTC. Its translation is CSGGNNLDYGYTF.

This clone was detected a few times. The chain joins TRBV10-1 to TRBJ2-2, with D uncertain. V dropped 1 base and J dropped 3 bases, with 3 bases sitting between them. Germline V gene lookup returns CDR1 WNHNN and CDR2 SYGVQD (reference sequence). CDR3 length: 13 amino acids. The CDR3 region is CASSELHTGELFF. The CDR3 DNA is TGCGCCAGCAGTGAGTTGCACACCGGGGAGCTGTTTTTT.

The J gene is TRBJ2-1, the V gene TRBV2; unclear D gene. The length of the CDR3 is 12 residues. Trimming removed 3 bases at V and 6 bases at J, with 6 bases between. The germline V gene encodes CDR1 SNHLY and CDR2 FYNNEI. The CDR3 sequence is CASSDSSNEQFF. CDR3 in DNA: TGTGCCAGCAGTGATAGCAGCAATGAGCAGTTCTTC. Supplemented by reference TRBV2 and TRBJ2-1, the full variable domain reads EPEVTQTPSHQVTQMGQEVILRCVPISNHLYFYWYRQILGQKVEFLVSFYNNEISEKSEIFDDQFSVERPDGSNFTLKIRSTKLEDSAMYFCASSDSSNEQFFGPGTRLTVL.

This chain connects TRBV7-9 to TRBJ1-5, with 10 bases lining up with TRBD1. The CDR3 spans 17 residues. Germline trimming cut 3 bases from V and 1 base from J; bases unmatched to any gene: 6. Per the germline V gene, CDR1 is SEHNR and CDR2 is FQNEAQ (reference sequence). As DNA, the CDR3 is TGTGCCAGCAGCTTTGCCAGACAGGGGGCCAGCAATCAGCCCCAGCATTTT. As protein: CASSFARQGASNQPQHF. Combining the CDR3 with reference TRBV7-9 and TRBJ1-5 gives the whole variable domain DTGVSQNPRHKITKRGQNVTFRCDPISEHNRLYWYRQTLGQGPEFLTYFQNEAQLEKSRLLSDRFSAERPKGSFSTLEIQRTEQGDSAMYLCASSFARQGASNQPQHFGDGTRLSIL.

The sample holds a few counts of this clone. The gene calls are TRBV30 and TRBJ1-1; tentatively, D is TRBD1 (6 bases). The CDR3 extends over 14 amino acids. V was shortened by 8 bases and J by 0 bases, with 16 bases between the two germline ends. Germline V lookup: CDR1 GTSNPN, CDR2 SVGIG (reference sequence). CDR3 DNA: TGTGCCCGGACAGAATGGGCCATGAACACTGAAGCTTTCTTT. This translates into CARTEWAMNTEAFF.